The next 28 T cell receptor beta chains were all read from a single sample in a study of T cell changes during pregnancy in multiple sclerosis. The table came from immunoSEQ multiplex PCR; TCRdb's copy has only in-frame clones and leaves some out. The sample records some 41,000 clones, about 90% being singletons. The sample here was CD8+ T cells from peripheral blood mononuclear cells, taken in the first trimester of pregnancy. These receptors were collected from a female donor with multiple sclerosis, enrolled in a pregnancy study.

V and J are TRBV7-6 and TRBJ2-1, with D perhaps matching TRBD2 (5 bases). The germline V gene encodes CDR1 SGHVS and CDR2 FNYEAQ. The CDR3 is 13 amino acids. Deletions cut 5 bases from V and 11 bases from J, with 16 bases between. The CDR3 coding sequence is TGTGCCAGCAGCCCGAATGTAGAGGGCAAGCAGTTCTTC. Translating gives CASSPNVEGKQFF.

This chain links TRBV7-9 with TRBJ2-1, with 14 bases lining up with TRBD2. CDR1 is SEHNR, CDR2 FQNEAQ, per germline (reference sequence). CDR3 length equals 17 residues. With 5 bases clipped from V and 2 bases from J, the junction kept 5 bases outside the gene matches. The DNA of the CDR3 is TGTGCCAGCAGCCCAGGACTAGCGGGGGGCCCCTACAATGAGCAGTTCTTC. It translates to CASSPGLAGGPYNEQFF.

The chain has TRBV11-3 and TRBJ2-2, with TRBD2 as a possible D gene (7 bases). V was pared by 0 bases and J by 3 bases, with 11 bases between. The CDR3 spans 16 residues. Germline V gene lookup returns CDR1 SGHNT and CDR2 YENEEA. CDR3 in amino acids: CASSLDQGRDTGELFF. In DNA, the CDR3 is TGTGCCAGCAGCTTAGATCAGGGGAGGGACACCGGGGAGCTGTTTTTT.

CDR3 residues: CASSLSHGSGNTIYF. The CDR3 DNA follows: TGTGCCAGCAGTTTATCCCACGGCTCTGGAAACACCATATATTTT. This chain connects TRBV27 to TRBJ1-3; D is uncertain. Germline V gene sequence: CDR1 MNHEY, CDR2 SMNVEV (reference sequence). V lost 0 bases, J lost 0 bases, and 6 bases lay in between. The CDR3 loop spans 15 amino acids.

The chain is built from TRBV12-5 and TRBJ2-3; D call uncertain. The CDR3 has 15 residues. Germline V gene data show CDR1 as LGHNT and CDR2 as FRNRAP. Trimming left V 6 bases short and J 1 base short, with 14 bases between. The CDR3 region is CASGVGGTRTDTQYF. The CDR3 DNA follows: TGTGCTAGTGGAGTTGGCGGCACTCGCACAGATACGCAGTATTTT.

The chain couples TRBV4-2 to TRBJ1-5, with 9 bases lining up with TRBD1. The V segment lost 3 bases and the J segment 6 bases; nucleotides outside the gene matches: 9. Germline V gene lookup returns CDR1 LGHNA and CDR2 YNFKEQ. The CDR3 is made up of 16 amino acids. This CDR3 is CASSHSGKQGAQPQHF. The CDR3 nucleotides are TGTGCCAGCAGCCATTCCGGGAAACAGGGGGCTCAGCCCCAGCATTTT.

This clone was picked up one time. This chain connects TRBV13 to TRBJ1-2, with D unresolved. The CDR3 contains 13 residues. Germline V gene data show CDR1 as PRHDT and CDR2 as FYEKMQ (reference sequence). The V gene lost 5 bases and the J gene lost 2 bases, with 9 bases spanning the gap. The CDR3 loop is CASSPRENYGYTF. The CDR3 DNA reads TGTGCCAGCAGCCCAAGGGAGAACTATGGCTACACCTTC.

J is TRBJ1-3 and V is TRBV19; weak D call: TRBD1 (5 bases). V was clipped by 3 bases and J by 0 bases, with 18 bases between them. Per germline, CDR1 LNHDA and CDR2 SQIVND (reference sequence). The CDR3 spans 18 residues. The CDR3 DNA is TGTGCCAGTAGTATTATCGCCGGCGACAGATTCTCTGGAAACACCATATATTTT. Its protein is CASSIIAGDRFSGNTIYF.

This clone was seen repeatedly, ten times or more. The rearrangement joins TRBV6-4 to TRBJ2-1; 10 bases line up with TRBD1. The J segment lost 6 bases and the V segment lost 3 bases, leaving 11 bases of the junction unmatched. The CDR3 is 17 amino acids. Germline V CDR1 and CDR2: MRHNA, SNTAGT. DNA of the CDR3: TGTGCCAGCAGTGATTCCCTACCGGGACAGGGGACCAATGAGCAGTTCTTC. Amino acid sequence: CASSDSLPGQGTNEQFF.

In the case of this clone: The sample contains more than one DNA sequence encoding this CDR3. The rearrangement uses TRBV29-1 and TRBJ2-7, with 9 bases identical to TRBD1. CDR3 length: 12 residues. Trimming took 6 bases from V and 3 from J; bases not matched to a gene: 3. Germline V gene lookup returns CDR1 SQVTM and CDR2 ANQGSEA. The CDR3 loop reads CSVGQGNYEQYF. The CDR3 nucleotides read TGCAGCGTGGGACAGGGAAACTACGAGCAGTACTTC.

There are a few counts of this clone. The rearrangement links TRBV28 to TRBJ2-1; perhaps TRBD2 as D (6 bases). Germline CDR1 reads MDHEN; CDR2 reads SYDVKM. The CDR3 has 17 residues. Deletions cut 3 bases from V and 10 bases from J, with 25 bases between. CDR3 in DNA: TGTGCCAGCAGTTTCCCCCCCAGAACTAGCTTGGGTCTGGAGCAGTTCTTC. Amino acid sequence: CASSFPPRTSLGLEQFF.

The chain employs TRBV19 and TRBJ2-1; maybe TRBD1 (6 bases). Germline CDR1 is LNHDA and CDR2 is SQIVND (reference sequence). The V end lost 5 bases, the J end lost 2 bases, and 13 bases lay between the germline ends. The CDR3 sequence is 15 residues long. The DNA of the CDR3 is TGTGCCAGTAGTCCCGGTGGGGGCCCCTACAATGAGCAGTTCTTC. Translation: CASSPGGGPYNEQFF.

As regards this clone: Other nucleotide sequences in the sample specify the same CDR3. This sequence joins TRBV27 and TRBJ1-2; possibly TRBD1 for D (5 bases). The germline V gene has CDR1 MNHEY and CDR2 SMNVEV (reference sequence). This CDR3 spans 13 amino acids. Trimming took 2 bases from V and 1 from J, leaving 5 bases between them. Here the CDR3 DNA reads TGTGCCAGCAGTTTACAGGGTAACTATGGCTACACCTTC. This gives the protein CASSLQGNYGYTF.

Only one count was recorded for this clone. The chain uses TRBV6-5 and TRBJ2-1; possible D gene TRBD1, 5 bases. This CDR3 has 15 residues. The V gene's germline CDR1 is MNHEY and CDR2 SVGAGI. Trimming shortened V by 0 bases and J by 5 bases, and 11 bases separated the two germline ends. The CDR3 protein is CASSYSIGRDNEQFF. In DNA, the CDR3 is TGTGCCAGCAGTTACTCGATAGGCAGGGACAATGAGCAGTTCTTC.

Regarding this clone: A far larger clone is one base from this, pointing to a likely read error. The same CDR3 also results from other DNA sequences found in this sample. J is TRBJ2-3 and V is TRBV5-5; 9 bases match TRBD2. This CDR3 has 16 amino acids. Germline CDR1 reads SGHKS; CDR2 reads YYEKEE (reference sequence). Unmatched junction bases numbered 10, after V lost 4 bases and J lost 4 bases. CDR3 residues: CASSQAERGVADTQYF. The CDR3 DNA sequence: TGTGCCAGCAGCCAAGCCGAGCGGGGGGTGGCAGATACGCAGTATTTT.

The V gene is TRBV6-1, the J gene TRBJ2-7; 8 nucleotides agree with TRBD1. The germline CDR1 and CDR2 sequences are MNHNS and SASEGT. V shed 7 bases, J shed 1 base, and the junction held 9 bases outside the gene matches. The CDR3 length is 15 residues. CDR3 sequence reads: CASIPDRGSSYEQYF. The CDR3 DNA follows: TGTGCCAGCATACCCGACAGGGGTTCGTCCTACGAGCAGTACTTC.

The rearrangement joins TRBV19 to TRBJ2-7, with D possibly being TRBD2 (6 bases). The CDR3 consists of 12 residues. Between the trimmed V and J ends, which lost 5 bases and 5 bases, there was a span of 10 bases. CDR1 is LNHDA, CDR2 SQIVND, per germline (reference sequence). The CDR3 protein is CASSLRGNEQYF. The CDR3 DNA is TGTGCCAGTAGTCTACGGGGGAACGAGCAGTACTTC.

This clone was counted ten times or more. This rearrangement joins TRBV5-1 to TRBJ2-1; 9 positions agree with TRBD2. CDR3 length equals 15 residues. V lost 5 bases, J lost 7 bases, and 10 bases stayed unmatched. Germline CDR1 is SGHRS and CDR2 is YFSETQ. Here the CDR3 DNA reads TGCGCCAGCAGAGCTAGCGGGGTAGAAGTGAATGAGCAGTTCTTC. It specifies CASRASGVEVNEQFF.

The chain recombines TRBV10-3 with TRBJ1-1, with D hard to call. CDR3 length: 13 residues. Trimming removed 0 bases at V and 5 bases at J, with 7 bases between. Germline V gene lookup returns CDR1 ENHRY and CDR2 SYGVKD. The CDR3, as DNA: TGTGCCATCAGTGAGTCGAGCCGGACTGAAGCTTTCTTT. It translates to CAISESSRTEAFF.

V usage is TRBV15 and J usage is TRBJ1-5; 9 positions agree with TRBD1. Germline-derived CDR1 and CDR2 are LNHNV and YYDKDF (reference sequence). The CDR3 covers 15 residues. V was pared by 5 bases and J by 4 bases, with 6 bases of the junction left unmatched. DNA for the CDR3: TGTGCCACCAGCCAGGACAGGGGAAGTAATCAGCCCCAGCATTTT. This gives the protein CATSQDRGSNQPQHF.

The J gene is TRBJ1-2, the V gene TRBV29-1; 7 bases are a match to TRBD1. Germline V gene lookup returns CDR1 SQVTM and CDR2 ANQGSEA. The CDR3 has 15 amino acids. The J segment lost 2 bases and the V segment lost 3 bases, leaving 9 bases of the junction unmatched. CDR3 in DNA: TGCAGCGTTGATCGACAGGGATGGGACAACTATGGCTACACCTTC. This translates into CSVDRQGWDNYGYTF.

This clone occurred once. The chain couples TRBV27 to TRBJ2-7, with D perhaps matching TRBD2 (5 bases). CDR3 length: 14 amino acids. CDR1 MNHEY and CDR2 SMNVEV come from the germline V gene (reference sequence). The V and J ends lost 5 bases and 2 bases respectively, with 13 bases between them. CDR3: CASSPTQRAYEQYF. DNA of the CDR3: TGTGCCAGCAGTCCGACGCAGAGGGCCTACGAGCAGTACTTC.

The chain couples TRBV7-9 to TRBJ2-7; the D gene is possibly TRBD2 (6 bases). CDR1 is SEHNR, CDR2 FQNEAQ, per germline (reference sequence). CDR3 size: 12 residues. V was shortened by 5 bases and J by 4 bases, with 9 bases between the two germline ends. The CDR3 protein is CASSRGGYEQYF. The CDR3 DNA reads TGTGCCAGCAGCCGCGGAGGGTACGAGCAGTACTTC.

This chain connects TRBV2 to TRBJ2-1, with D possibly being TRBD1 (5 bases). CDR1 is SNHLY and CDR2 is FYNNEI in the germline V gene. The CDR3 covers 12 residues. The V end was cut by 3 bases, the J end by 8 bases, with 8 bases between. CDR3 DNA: TGTGCCAGCAGTGAGGACATTTATGAGCAGTTCTTC. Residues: CASSEDIYEQFF.

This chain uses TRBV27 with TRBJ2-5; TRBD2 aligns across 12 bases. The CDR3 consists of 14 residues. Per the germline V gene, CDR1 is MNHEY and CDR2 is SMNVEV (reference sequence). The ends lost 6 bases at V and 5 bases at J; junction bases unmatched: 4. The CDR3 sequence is CASSGTSGRETQYF. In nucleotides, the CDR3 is TGTGCCAGCAGCGGGACTAGCGGGCGGGAGACCCAGTACTTC.

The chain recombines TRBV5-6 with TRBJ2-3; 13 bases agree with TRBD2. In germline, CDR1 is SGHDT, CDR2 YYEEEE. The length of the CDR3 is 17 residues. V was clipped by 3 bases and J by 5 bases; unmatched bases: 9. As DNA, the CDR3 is TGTGCCAGCAGCTCCGTGACTAGCGGGAGGAGGGTAGATACGCAGTATTTT. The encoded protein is CASSSVTSGRRVDTQYF.

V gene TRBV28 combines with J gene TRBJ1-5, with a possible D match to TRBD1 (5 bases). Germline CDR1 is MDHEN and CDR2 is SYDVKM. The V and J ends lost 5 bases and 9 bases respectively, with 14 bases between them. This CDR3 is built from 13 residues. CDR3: CASSPDNLGPQHF. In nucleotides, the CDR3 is TGTGCCAGCAGTCCGGACAATTTAGGGCCCCAGCATTTT. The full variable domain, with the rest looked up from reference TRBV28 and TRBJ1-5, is DVKVTQSSRYLVKRTGEKVFLECVQDMDHENMFWYRQDPGLGLRLIYFSYDVKMKEKGDIPEGYSVSREKKERFSLILESASTNQTSMYLCASSPDNLGPQHFGDGTRLSIL.

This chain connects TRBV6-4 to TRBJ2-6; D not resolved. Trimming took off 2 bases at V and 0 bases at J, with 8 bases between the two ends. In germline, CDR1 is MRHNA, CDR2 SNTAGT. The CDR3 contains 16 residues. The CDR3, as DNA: TGTGCCAGCAGTGACGAGCGAGACTCTGGGGCCAACGTCCTGACTTTC. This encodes CASSDERDSGANVLTF.